This TCR beta chain was observed in a study of shared T cell receptors in the human thymus (dated by TCRdb to the early 2020s). For the wider study: The study examined how self-reactive, shared T-cell receptor alpha chains are generated in the human thymus.

Receptor libraries were prepared by the immunoSEQ multiplex PCR assay. TCRdb took over this immuneACCESS table, retaining in-frame rearrangements with V and J assigned. Such tables are incomplete; in checked studies, under half of the missing clones stem from an unresolved V gene, and the remainder is unexplained. For this sample the table gives roughly 550,000 clones, of which around three quarters were detected only once. The ten largest clones capture about 0.014% of the sample. To note about this clone: Its antigen has not been determined. There are no base qualities to consult, and no much larger clone falls within one base.

This sample also appeared in a second study, on human thymus T cells. As the second paper documents: In Finland, the donors were immunologically healthy infants who were having open corrective cardiac surgery for congenital heart defects. The thymus tissue came from surgical resects taken out during corrective cardiac surgery. Usage of V and J gene segments appeared to be biased in both the thymic and the peripheral blood repertoires. The related research reported highly overlapping thymic TCR repertoires among unrelated individuals. The study characterized TCR alpha and beta repertoires from fewer than ten infant thymus samples and a few related peripheral blood samples. Donor ages ranging from about 7 to 250 days were recorded, and about six male and two female infants were included in the cohort. After being mechanically released from the tissue, thymocytes were kept at -70 degrees C in pellets of about 10-33 million cells. A QIAsymphony instrument was used to extract genomic DNA from the frozen cell pellets. Using the immunoSEQ multiplex PCR assay, the TCRB and TCRAD loci were amplified from a standardized quantity of quality-controlled genomic DNA. The amplicons covered the V(D)J region and were long enough to include the CDR3 and to identify the V and J genes. Through the commercial immunoSEQ service, the amplicons were sequenced on an Illumina platform. Primer bias and sequencing errors were corrected using previously described methods, and TCRAD and TCRB definitions followed the IMGT database. immunoSEQ Analyzer 3.0 and VDJTools were used for repertoire analysis, which covered basic statistics, V/J segment usage, diversity estimates, rarefaction and pairwise overlap. Diversity was estimated with Chao1, ChaoE, Efron-Thisted, Shannon and inverse Simpson indices, and also on datasets down-sampled to the smallest sample. Repertoire overlap was assessed by strict matching of CDR3 nucleotide sequence, V gene and J gene, and clustering was done by Jaccard-based multidimensional scaling. On average, thymus samples yielded about 810,000 unique TCRB clonotypes, whereas blood samples yielded some 92,000.

Sequencing input: thymocytes. The TCR was taken from a boy under two years old with a congenital heart defect. Donor details come from another sample of the same person, matched by shared clones.

The CDR3 protein: CASSQPAPGQGTDTQYF. The DNA sequence follows: TGTGCCAGCAGCCAACCAGCCCCGGGACAGGGGACAGATACGCAGTATTTT. The receptor chain draws on TRBV4-2 and TRBJ2-3; 10 central nucleotides agree with TRBD1. The germline V gene provides CDR1 LGHNA and CDR2 YNFKEQ. V and J are trimmed by 2 bases and 3 bases, and the gene matches miss 8 bases of the junction. The CDR3 measures 17 amino acids from cysteine to phenylalanine. Here the CDR3 DNA is all that survives: 51 bases in frame from base 1.